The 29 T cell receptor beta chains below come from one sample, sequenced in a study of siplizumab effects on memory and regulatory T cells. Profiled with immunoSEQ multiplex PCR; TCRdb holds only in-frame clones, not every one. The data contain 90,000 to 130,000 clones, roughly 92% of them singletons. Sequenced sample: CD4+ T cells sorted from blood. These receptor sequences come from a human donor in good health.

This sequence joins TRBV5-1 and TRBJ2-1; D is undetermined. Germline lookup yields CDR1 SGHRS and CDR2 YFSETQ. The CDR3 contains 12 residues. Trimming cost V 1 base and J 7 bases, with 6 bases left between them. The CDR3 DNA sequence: TGCGCCAGCAGCTTGAACGCGAATGAGCAGTTCTTC. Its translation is CASSLNANEQFF.

The CDR3 protein is CASSSDREGYTF. DNA for the CDR3: TGTGCCAGCTCATCGGACAGGGAAGGCTACACCTTC. This chain uses TRBV18 with TRBJ1-2; TRBD1 matches 8 bases. The CDR3 loop spans 12 amino acids. The germline V gene has CDR1 KGHSH and CDR2 LQKENI. V shed 5 bases, J shed 8 bases, and the junction held 4 bases outside the gene matches.

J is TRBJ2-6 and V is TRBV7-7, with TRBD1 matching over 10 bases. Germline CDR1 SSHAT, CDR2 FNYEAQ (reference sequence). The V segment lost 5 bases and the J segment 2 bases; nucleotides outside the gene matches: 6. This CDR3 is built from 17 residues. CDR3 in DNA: TGTGCCAGCAGCACCTGGACAGGGGGAACTGGGGCCAACGTCCTGACTTTC. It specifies CASSTWTGGTGANVLTF. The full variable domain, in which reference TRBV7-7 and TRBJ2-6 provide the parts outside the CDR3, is GAGVSQSPRYKVTKRGQDVTLRCDPISSHATLYWYQQALGQGPEFLTYFNYEAQPDKSGLPSDRFSAERPEGSISTLTIQRTEQRDSAMYRCASSTWTGGTGANVLTFGAGSRLTVL.

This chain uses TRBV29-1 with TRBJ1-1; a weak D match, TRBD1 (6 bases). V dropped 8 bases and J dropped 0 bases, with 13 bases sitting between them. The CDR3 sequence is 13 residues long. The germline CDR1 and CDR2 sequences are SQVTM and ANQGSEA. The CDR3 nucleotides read TGCAGCTCCCGGACAGATCTGAACACTGAAGCTTTCTTT. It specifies CSSRTDLNTEAFF.

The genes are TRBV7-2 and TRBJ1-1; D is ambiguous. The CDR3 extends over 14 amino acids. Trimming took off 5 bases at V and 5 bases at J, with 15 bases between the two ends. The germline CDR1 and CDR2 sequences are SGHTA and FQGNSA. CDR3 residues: CASSPQRGGTEAFF. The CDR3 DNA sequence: TGTGCCAGCAGCCCCCAGCGGGGTGGGACTGAAGCTTTCTTT.

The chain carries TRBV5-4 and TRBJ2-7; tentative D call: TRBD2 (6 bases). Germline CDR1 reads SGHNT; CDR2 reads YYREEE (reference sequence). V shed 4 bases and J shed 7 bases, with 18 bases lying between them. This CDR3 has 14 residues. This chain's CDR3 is CASSQIGGDGEQYF. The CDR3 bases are TGTGCCAGCAGCCAAATCGGAGGGGATGGGGAGCAGTACTTC.

The DNA of the CDR3 is TGTGCCTGGAGTTACGGCCAGGGAAGATTTGAAAAACTGTTTTTT. Protein sequence: CAWSYGQGRFEKLFF. The chain couples TRBV30 to TRBJ1-4; weak D call: TRBD1 (5 bases). V was clipped by 2 bases and J by 7 bases, with 17 bases between them. Germline CDR1 and CDR2: GTSNPN and SVGIG (reference sequence). CDR3 length: 15 amino acids.

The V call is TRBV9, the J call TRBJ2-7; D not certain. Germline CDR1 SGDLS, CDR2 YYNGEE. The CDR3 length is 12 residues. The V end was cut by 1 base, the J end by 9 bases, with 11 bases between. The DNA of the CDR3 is TGTGCCAGCAGCGTAAACGACGACGCGCAGTACTTC. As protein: CASSVNDDAQYF.

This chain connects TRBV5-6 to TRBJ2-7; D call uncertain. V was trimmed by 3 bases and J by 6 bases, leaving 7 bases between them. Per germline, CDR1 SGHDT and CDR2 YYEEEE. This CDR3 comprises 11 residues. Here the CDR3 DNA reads TGTGCCAGCAGCTCCTGGGCCGAGCAGTACTTC. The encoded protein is CASSSWAEQYF.

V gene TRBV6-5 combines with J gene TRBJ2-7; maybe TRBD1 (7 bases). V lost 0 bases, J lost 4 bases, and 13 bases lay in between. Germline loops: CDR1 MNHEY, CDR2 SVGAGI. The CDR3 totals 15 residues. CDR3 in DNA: TGTGCCAGCAGTTACTCGGGTCAGGGGGGATACGAGCAGTACTTC. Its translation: CASSYSGQGGYEQYF.

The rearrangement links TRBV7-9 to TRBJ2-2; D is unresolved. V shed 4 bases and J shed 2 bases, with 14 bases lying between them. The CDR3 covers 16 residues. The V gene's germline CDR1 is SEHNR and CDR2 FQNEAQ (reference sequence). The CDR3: CASSSPDNLNTGELFF. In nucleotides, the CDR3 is TGTGCCAGCAGCTCGCCCGACAACCTCAACACCGGGGAGCTGTTTTTT.

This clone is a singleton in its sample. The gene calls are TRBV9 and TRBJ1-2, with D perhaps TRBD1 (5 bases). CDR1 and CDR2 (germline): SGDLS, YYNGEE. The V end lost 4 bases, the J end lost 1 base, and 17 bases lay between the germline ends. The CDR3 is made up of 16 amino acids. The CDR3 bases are TGTGCCAGCAGCCCGTACGGGGGAAAAAATAACTATGGCTACACCTTC. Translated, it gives CASSPYGGKNNYGYTF.

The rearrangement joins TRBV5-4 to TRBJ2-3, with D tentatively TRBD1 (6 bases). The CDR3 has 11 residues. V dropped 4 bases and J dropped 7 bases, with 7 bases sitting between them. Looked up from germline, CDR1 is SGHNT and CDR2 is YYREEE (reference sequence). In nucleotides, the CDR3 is TGTGCCAGCAGCGGGACAAATACGCAGTATTTT. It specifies CASSGTNTQYF.

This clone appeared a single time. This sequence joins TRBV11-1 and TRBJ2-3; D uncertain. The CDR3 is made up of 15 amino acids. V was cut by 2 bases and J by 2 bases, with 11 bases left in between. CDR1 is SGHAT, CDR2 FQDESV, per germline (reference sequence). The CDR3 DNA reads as TGTGCCAGCAGCTTACGGCAGGATTACACAGATACGCAGTATTTT. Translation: CASSLRQDYTDTQYF.

CDR3 bases: TGTGCCATCAGGGGGACAGGGCCGACTGAAGCTTTCTTT. It yields the protein CAIRGTGPTEAFF. The chain combines TRBV10-3 with TRBJ1-1; 9 positions match TRBD1. The CDR3 is made up of 13 amino acids. Germline CDR1 ENHRY, CDR2 SYGVKD. The ends lost 6 bases at V and 5 bases at J; junction bases unmatched: 4.

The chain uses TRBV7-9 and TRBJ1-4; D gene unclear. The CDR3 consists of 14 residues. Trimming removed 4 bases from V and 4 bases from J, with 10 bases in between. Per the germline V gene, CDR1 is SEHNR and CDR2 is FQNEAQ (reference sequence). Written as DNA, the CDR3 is TGTGCCAGCAGCTGGAACTCACATAATGAAAAACTGTTTTTT. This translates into CASSWNSHNEKLFF.

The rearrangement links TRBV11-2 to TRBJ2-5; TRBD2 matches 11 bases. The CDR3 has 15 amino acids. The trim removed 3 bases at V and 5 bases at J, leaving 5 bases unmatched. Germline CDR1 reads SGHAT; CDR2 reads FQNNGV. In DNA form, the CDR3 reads TGTGCCAGCAGCTTTAGCGGGAGGGCCGGTGAGACCCAGTACTTC. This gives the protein CASSFSGRAGETQYF.

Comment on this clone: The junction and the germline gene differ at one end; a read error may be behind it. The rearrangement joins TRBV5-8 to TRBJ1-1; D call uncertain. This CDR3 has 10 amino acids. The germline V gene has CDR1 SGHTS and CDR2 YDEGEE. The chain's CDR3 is CASSVADLNF. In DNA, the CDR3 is TGTGCCAGCAGCGTTGCTGACCTTAACTTT.

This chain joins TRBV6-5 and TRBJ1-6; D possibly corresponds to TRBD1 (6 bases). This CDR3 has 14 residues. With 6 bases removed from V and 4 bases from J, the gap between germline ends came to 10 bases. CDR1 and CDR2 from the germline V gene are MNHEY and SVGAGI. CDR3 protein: CASRDGQYNSPLHF. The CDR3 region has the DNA TGTGCCAGCAGGGACGGACAGTATAATTCACCCCTCCACTTT.

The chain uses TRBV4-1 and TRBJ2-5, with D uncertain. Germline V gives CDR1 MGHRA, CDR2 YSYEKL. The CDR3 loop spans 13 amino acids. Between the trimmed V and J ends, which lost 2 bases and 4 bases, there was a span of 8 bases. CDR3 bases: TGCGCCAGCAGCCAATTTAGGTCAGAGACCCAGTACTTC. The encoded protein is CASSQFRSETQYF.

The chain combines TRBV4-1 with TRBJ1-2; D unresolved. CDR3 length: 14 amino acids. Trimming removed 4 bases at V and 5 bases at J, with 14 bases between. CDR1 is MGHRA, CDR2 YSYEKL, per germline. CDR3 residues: CASSLSAWAYGYTF. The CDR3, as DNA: TGCGCCAGCAGCCTAAGCGCTTGGGCGTATGGCTACACCTTC.

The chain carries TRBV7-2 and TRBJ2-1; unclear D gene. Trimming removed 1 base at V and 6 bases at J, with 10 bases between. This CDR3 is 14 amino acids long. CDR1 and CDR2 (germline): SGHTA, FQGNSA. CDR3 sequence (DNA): TGTGCCAGCAGCTTAGGGGCTTGGTTCAATGAGCAGTTCTTC. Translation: CASSLGAWFNEQFF. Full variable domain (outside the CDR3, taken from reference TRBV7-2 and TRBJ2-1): GAGVSQSPSNKVTEKGKDVELRCDPISGHTALYWYRQSLGQGLEFLIYFQGNSAPDKSGLPSDRFSAERTGGSVSTLTIQRTQQEDSAVYLCASSLGAWFNEQFFGPGTRLTVL.

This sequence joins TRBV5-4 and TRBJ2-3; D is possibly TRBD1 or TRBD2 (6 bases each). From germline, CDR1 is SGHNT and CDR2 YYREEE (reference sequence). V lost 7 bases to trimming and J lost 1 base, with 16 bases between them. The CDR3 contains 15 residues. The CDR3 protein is CASGGRGEGTDTQYF. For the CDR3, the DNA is TGTGCCAGCGGGGGGCGTGGGGAGGGCACAGATACGCAGTATTTT.

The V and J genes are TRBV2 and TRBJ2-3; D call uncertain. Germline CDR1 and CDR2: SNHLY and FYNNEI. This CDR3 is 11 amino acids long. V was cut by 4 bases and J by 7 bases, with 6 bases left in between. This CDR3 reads CASSGPNTQYF. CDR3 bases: TGTGCCAGCAGTGGGCCGAATACGCAGTATTTT. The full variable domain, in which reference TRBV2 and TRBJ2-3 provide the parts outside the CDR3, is EPEVTQTPSHQVTQMGQEVILRCVPISNHLYFYWYRQILGQKVEFLVSFYNNEISEKSEIFDDQFSVERPDGSNFTLKIRSTKLEDSAMYFCASSGPNTQYFGPGTRLTVL.

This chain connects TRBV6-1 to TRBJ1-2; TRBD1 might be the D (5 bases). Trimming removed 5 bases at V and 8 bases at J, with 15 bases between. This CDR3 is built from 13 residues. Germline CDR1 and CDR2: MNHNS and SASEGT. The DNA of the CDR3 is TGTGCCAGCAGTCAGCTCAGGGAGGCGGGCTACACCTTC. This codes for CASSQLREAGYTF.

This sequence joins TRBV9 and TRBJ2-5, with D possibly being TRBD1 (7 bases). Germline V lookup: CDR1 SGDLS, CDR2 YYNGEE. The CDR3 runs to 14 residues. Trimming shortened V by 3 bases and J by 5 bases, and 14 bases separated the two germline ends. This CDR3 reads CASSAQGGRETQYF. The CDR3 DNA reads TGTGCCAGCAGCGCCCAGGGGGGACGGGAGACCCAGTACTTC.

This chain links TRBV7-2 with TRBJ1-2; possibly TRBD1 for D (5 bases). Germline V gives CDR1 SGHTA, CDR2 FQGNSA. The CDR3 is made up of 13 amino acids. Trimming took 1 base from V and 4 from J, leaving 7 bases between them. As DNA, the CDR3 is TGTGCCAGCAGCTTAGGACAGACCTATGGCTACACCTTC. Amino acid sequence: CASSLGQTYGYTF.

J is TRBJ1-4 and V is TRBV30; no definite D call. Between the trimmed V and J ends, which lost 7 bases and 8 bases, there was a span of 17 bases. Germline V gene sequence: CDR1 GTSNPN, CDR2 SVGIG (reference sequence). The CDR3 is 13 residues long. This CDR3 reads CASRTPPGEKLFF. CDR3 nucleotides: TGTGCCTCGAGGACTCCTCCGGGCGAAAAACTGTTTTTT.

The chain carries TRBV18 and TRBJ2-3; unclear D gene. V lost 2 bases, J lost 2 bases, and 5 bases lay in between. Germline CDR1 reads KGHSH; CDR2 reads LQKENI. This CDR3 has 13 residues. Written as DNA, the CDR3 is TGTGCCAGCTCACCAAGGAACACAGATACGCAGTATTTT. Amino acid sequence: CASSPRNTDTQYF.